One and the same sample provided the 29 T cell receptor beta chains below, sequenced in a study of T cell responses to AZD1222 COVID-19 vaccine. TCRdb's table, derived via immunoSEQ multiplex PCR, lists solely in-frame clones and lacks some. The repertoire holds 90,000 to 150,000 clones, with about nine tenths as singletons. Sequencing was performed on peripheral blood, taken 28 days after the second AZD1222 dose. The receptors shown here come from an adult who received the AZD1222 COVID-19 vaccine.

The chain couples TRBV7-2 to TRBJ1-2; unclear D gene. The CDR3 extends over 13 amino acids. Trimming removed 5 bases from V and 4 bases from J, with 11 bases in between. Per the germline V gene, CDR1 is SGHTA and CDR2 is FQGNSA. In DNA, the CDR3 is TGTGCCAGCAGCGGATCGACTGGCTATGGCTACACCTTC. Amino acids: CASSGSTGYGYTF.

V gene TRBV5-1 combines with J gene TRBJ2-1, with D tentatively TRBD2 (5 bases). Germline-derived CDR1 and CDR2 are SGHRS and YFSETQ. The CDR3 runs 13 residues. V was clipped by 0 bases and J by 9 bases, with 10 bases between them. The DNA for the CDR3 is TGCGCCAGCAGCTTGGAGCGGTTTTCTGAGCAGTTCTTC. It encodes CASSLERFSEQFF.

J is TRBJ2-2 and V is TRBV6-4; D remains ambiguous. The CDR3 spans 13 residues. Trimming stripped 3 bases from V and 7 bases from J, with 9 bases between. The V gene's germline CDR1 is MRHNA and CDR2 SNTAGT. CDR3 sequence reads: CASSERILGELFF. The DNA for the CDR3 is TGTGCCAGCAGTGAGCGGATCCTCGGGGAGCTGTTTTTT.

This clone was recorded once. V is TRBV12-3 or TRBV12-4 and J is TRBJ1-1, with TRBD1 as a possible D gene (5 bases). This CDR3 is 11 amino acids long. The germline V and J ends were trimmed by 5 bases and 8 bases, with 9 bases remaining between them. CDR3: CASSQGREAFF. The CDR3 DNA is TGTGCCAGCAGTCAGGGCAGGGAAGCTTTCTTT.

V gene TRBV19 combines with J gene TRBJ1-5, with 9 bases identical to TRBD1. CDR1 LNHDA and CDR2 SQIVND come from the germline V gene (reference sequence). CDR3 size: 16 residues. V trimming: 8 bases; J trimming: 4 bases; junction bases outside the gene matches: 12. The CDR3 DNA sequence: TGTGCCAGTTTCTACTCCGGGACAGGGAAGAATCAGCCCCAGCATTTT. Amino acid sequence: CASFYSGTGKNQPQHF.

The chain employs TRBV2 and TRBJ1-1, with D perhaps TRBD1 (6 bases). Germline CDR1 and CDR2: SNHLY and FYNNEI. This CDR3 is 13 amino acids long. Trimming took 6 bases from V and 4 from J, leaving 12 bases between them. This CDR3 is CASSQTGPTEAFF. The CDR3 DNA is TGTGCCAGCAGCCAGACAGGCCCCACTGAAGCTTTCTTT.

This chain joins TRBV7-2 and TRBJ1-2; D not resolved. Germline CDR1 is SGHTA and CDR2 is FQGNSA. V lost 1 base, J lost 7 bases, and 7 bases lay in between. The CDR3 loop spans 12 amino acids. CDR3 loop: CASSLGGLGYTF. CDR3 DNA sequence: TGTGCCAGCAGCTTAGGTGGGCTTGGCTACACCTTC.

The V call is TRBV7-9, the J call TRBJ2-2; 9 positions agree with TRBD1. The CDR3 covers 16 residues. V shed 5 bases and J 4 bases; nucleotides not matched to a gene: 8. Germline loops: CDR1 SEHNR, CDR2 FQNEAQ (reference sequence). The CDR3 is CASSPGTGSATGELFF. CDR3 nucleotides: TGTGCCAGCAGCCCTGGGACAGGGTCGGCCACCGGGGAGCTGTTTTTT.

A note on this clone: At one end, the junction sequence differs from germline, possibly due to a read error. The rearrangement uses TRBV7-7 and TRBJ2-5, with 9 bases fitting TRBD2. The CDR3 is 18 amino acids. Germline CDR1 and CDR2: SSHAT and FNYEAQ (reference sequence). DNA for the CDR3: TGTGCTAGCAGTTGGCTTAGCGGGGGACCCTCCCAGCAAGAGACCCAGTACTTC. Translation gives CASSWLSGGPSQQETQYF.

The chain links TRBV10-1 to TRBJ2-1, with D perhaps TRBD1 (5 bases). Trimming left V 10 bases short and J 3 bases short, with 16 bases between. The CDR3 has 14 amino acids. Looked up from germline, CDR1 is WNHNN and CDR2 is SYGVQD (reference sequence). DNA of the CDR3: TGCGCCACCGCGTTCAGGGTCCACTACAATGAGCAGTTCTTC. Translation: CATAFRVHYNEQFF.

This clone came up a few times. The chain has TRBV19 and TRBJ2-1; tentative D call: TRBD1 (5 bases). The germline V gene encodes CDR1 LNHDA and CDR2 SQIVND (reference sequence). Between the trimmed V and J ends, which lost 4 bases and 7 bases, there was a span of 11 bases. The CDR3 length is 13 residues. The CDR3 sequence: CASSTGIVNEQFF. CDR3 coding DNA: TGTGCCAGTAGTACAGGGATTGTGAATGAGCAGTTCTTC.

The J gene is TRBJ2-1, the V gene TRBV18, with D maybe TRBD1 (6 bases). V lost 3 bases, J lost 6 bases, and 9 bases lay in between. This CDR3 is 13 amino acids long. The germline gives CDR1 KGHSH, CDR2 LQKENI. CDR3 residues: CASSPDSINEQFF. CDR3 DNA sequence: TGTGCCAGCTCACCGGACAGTATCAATGAGCAGTTCTTC.

This clone was seen only once. The chain combines TRBV24-1 with TRBJ2-2; 7 nucleotides match TRBD1. Per the germline V gene, CDR1 is KGHDR and CDR2 is SFDVKD. Trimming took 5 bases from V and 5 from J; bases not matched to a gene: 13. There are 17 residues in the CDR3. The CDR3 nucleotides are TGTGCCACCAGTGCGATTGGGACAGACGTTAGGACCGGGGAGCTGTTTTTT. Protein sequence: CATSAIGTDVRTGELFF.

The CDR3, as DNA: TGTGCCAGCAGCTTGGGCGGGGGACAGGGCAATCAGCCCCAGCATTTT. Translation: CASSLGGGQGNQPQHF. The chain joins TRBV5-4 to TRBJ1-5, with TRBD1 matching over 8 bases. Germline lookup yields CDR1 SGHNT and CDR2 YYREEE (reference sequence). V dropped 0 bases and J dropped 2; count of bases not matched to a gene: 4. The CDR3 runs 16 residues.

The chain recombines TRBV7-2 with TRBJ2-7; D call uncertain. The CDR3 is 16 residues long. The V gene lost 5 bases and the J gene lost 1 base, with 18 bases spanning the gap. Germline CDR1 and CDR2: SGHTA and FQGNSA. The CDR3 DNA sequence: TGTGCCAGCAGCCCCTGGAGTTTGGGGATATCCTACGAGCAGTACTTC. It is translated as CASSPWSLGISYEQYF.

The V and J genes are TRBV7-9 and TRBJ1-3; D not resolved. The CDR3 has 15 residues. V was shortened by 0 bases and J by 0 bases, with 6 bases between the two germline ends. The germline V gene encodes CDR1 SEHNR and CDR2 FQNEAQ (reference sequence). As DNA, the CDR3 is TGTGCCAGCAGCTTAGCGAGACACTCTGGAAACACCATATATTTT. This sequence encodes CASSLARHSGNTIYF.

The DNA of the CDR3 is TGTGCCAGCAGCCCCGCGGGACATATCACCGGGGAGCTGTTTTTT. Its translation: CASSPAGHITGELFF. The chain links TRBV7-8 to TRBJ2-2; either TRBD1 or TRBD2 may supply D (6 bases each). V lost 5 bases to trimming and J lost 4 bases, with 14 bases between them. In germline, CDR1 is SGHVS, CDR2 FQNEAQ. The CDR3 has 15 amino acids.

The chain couples TRBV28 to TRBJ2-5, with 8 nucleotides matching TRBD1. V trimming: 5 bases; J trimming: 1 base; junction bases outside the gene matches: 3. Germline V gives CDR1 MDHEN, CDR2 SYDVKM. This CDR3 is built from 14 residues. CDR3 coding DNA: TGTGCCAGCAGTAAACAGGGGGTCCAAGAGACCCAGTACTTC. It is translated as CASSKQGVQETQYF.

This chain connects TRBV9 to TRBJ1-6, with D possibly matching TRBD1 (5 bases). The CDR3 consists of 13 residues. V was clipped by 5 bases and J by 13 bases, with 16 bases between them. CDR1 and CDR2 from the germline V gene are SGDLS and YYNGEE. The CDR3: CASSEEDRGPLHF. In nucleotides, the CDR3 is TGTGCCAGCAGTGAGGAGGATAGGGGTCCCCTCCACTTT.

The chain recombines TRBV18 with TRBJ1-1, with a tentative D call TRBD1 (6 bases). V lost 3 bases to trimming and J lost 3 bases, with 17 bases between them. CDR1 and CDR2 (germline): KGHSH, LQKENI. The CDR3 totals 16 residues. The CDR3 DNA reads as TGTGCCAGCTCACCTGCCGGGGGAGGGGGAGACACTGAAGCTTTCTTT. This sequence encodes CASSPAGGGGDTEAFF.

The genes are TRBV5-1 and TRBJ2-5; possibly TRBD2 for D (6 bases). The CDR3 length is 14 residues. Trimming removed 0 bases from V and 1 base from J, with 7 bases in between. Germline CDR1 SGHRS, CDR2 YFSETQ. For the CDR3, the DNA is TGCGCCAGCAGCTTGGCGGGAGCCCAAGAGACCCAGTACTTC. Its protein is CASSLAGAQETQYF.

The chain uses TRBV4-3 and TRBJ1-2; D possibly corresponds to TRBD1 (5 bases). The CDR3 has 14 residues. V lost 0 bases and J lost 2, with 7 bases in between. Germline CDR1 is LGHNA and CDR2 is YSLEER. The CDR3 is CASSQDRANYGYTF. In nucleotides, the CDR3 is TGCGCCAGCAGCCAAGACAGGGCAAACTATGGCTACACCTTC.

The V gene is TRBV12-3 or TRBV12-4, the J gene TRBJ2-7; D not certain. The CDR3 is 13 amino acids. The V gene lost 6 bases and the J gene lost 0 bases, with 9 bases spanning the gap. The CDR3 sequence is CASRPPFSYEQYF. The CDR3 coding sequence is TGTGCCAGCAGACCCCCCTTCTCCTACGAGCAGTACTTC.

This clone was detected a few times. This sequence joins TRBV11-3 and TRBJ1-1; TRBD1 matches at 8 bases. Germline CDR1 reads SGHNT; CDR2 reads YENEEA. The V gene end was trimmed by 1 base and the J gene end by 4 bases; junction bases not matched to a gene: 8. CDR3 length: 16 amino acids. The CDR3 here is CASSLGLTGVGTEAFF. The CDR3 DNA reads TGTGCCAGCAGCTTAGGCCTGACAGGGGTGGGCACTGAAGCTTTCTTT.

V gene TRBV6-4 combines with J gene TRBJ1-6; 9 bases match TRBD1. The CDR3 is 13 amino acids. The J segment lost 9 bases and the V segment lost 6 bases, leaving 3 bases of the junction unmatched. The germline gives CDR1 MRHNA, CDR2 SNTAGT. DNA for the CDR3: TGTGCCAGCAGCCGGGACAGGGCTTCACCCCTCCACTTT. Its translation is CASSRDRASPLHF.

The rearrangement links TRBV27 to TRBJ2-7, with a weak D call TRBD1 (6 bases). V was cut by 5 bases and J by 4 bases, with 24 bases left in between. CDR1 is MNHEY, CDR2 SMNVEV, per germline (reference sequence). This CDR3 has 17 residues. Here the CDR3 DNA reads TGTGCCAGCAGTCCTAGGAAGGACAGTCTGGGGCATTACGAGCAGTACTTC. It is translated as CASSPRKDSLGHYEQYF.

The chain joins TRBV7-3 to TRBJ1-1; D not resolved. CDR3 size: 14 residues. V dropped 4 bases and J dropped 3 bases, with 12 bases sitting between them. From germline, CDR1 is SGHTA and CDR2 FQGTGA. This chain's CDR3 is CASSYGGMDTEAFF. Written as DNA, the CDR3 is TGTGCCAGCAGCTATGGAGGGATGGACACTGAAGCTTTCTTT.

V gene TRBV6-5 combines with J gene TRBJ1-5; no definite D call. The CDR3 has 14 residues. Germline values: CDR1 MNHEY, CDR2 SVGAGI. The ends were cut back, 8 bases at V and 5 bases at J, with 16 bases in the middle. The CDR3 region is CASCGLPEDQPQHF. CDR3 nucleotides: TGTGCCAGCTGCGGCTTACCAGAGGATCAGCCCCAGCATTTT.

V and J are TRBV19 and TRBJ1-2; D is perhaps TRBD1 (6 bases). V dropped 7 bases and J dropped 4 bases, with 7 bases sitting between them. The CDR3 spans 11 residues. The germline V gene encodes CDR1 LNHDA and CDR2 SQIVND (reference sequence). CDR3 bases: TGTGCCAGTACCAGGGGCTATGGCTACACCTTC. This encodes CASTRGYGYTF.